This TCR beta chain was captured in a study of cytomegalovirus exposure and HLA in healthy donors. The germline CDR1 and CDR2 sequences are SQVTM and ANQGSEA. V shed 6 bases, J shed 5 bases, and the junction held 19 bases outside the gene matches. The CDR3 consists of 18 residues. It was with 60 Vbeta and 13 Jbeta primers that the PCR ran. Sequencing was performed with immunoSEQ multiplex PCR; in TCRdb, only in-frame clones are kept and a portion is missing. Of 220,000 or so clones in the sample, approximately 68% were seen once. Sequencing input: PBMCs. The chain carries TRBV29-1 and TRBJ2-5, with TRBD1 identical over 12 bases. This clonotype was sampled from a woman under 40 in good health and CMV-seronegative. CDR3 in DNA: TGCAGCGTGCCCGCCGGGACAGGGGGCGCGAGTAGAGGGGAGACCCAGTACTTC. Its translation is CSVPAGTGGASRGETQYF.